The present T cell receptor beta chain was sequenced within a study of blood T cells in healthy people across ages. The authors ran a second PCR of about 6 to 12 cycles using a sample-barcoded 5' primer and a J-beta primer mix. TCRdb fed the 5' RACE reads into MiXCR, producing one record per CDR3 protein. The sample has some 1.8 million distinct CDR3 sequences, around 42% seen once. This CDR3 is 16 amino acids long. From germline, CDR1 is ENHRY and CDR2 SYGVKD. Trimming removed 2 bases at V and 7 bases at J, with 17 bases between. This sequence originates from a human donor in good health. Sequences were obtained from blood. V usage is TRBV10-3 and J usage is TRBJ1-4; maybe TRBD1 (5 bases). CDR3 nucleotides: TGTGCCATCAGTGAGCCGATCGGTGACGGGGCTGAAAAACTGTTTTTT. Its translation: CAISEPIGDGAEKLFF.